This entry is about one T cell receptor beta chain. Its matching antigen is unknown. A much larger clone differs from this one at a single base, so this may be a read error. The sample is drawn from a study of CD8+CD57+ T cells in acquired aplastic anemia. Findings and caveats of the study: The CD8+ Simpson's diversity of patients and controls was not significantly different.

V was trimmed by 2 bases and J by 7 bases, leaving 17 bases between them. Germline V lookup: CDR1 SGHTA, CDR2 FQGTGA. The CDR3 totals 16 residues. Researchers used genomic DNA as the template to profile TCR beta VDJ and CDR3. TCRdb fed the reads into MiXCR, producing one record per CDR3 protein. The repertoire holds roughly 300,000 distinct CDR3 sequences, with 50% to 70% as singletons. The TCR sequence derives from a human donor with severe aplastic anemia or a healthy control (not recorded which). Sequencing input: sorted CD4+, CD8+, or CD8+CD57+ T cells (not recorded which) from PBMCs. The chain carries TRBV7-3 and TRBJ1-4; the D gene is possibly TRBD1 (6 bases). CDR3 nucleotides: TGTGCCAGCAGCTTAGGTTGGGGCAAGGGGGGTGAAAAACTGTTTTTT. This translates into CASSLGWGKGGEKLFF.